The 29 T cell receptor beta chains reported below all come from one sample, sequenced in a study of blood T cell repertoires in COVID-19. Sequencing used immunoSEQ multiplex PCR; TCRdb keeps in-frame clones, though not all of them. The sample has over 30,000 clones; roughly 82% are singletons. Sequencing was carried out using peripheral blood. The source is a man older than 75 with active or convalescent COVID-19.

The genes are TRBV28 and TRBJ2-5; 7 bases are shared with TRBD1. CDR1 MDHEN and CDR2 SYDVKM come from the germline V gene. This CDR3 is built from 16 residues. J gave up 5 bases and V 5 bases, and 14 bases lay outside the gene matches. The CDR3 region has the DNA TGTGCCAGCAGTCCCGGGACAGTCCGAATTGGGGAGACCCAGTACTTC. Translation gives CASSPGTVRIGETQYF.

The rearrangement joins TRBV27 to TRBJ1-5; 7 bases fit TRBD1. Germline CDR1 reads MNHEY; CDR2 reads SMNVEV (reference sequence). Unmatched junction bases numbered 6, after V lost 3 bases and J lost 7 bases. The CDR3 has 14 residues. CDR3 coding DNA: TGTGCCAGCAGTTTTAGACAGGGTCGGCAGCCCCAGCATTTT. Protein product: CASSFRQGRQPQHF.

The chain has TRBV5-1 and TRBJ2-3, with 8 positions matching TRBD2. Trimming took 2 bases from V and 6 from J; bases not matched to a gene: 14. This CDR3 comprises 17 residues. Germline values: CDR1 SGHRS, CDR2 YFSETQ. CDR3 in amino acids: CASSFGPGQRELDTQYF. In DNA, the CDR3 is TGCGCCAGCAGCTTTGGTCCGGGCCAGCGGGAGTTGGATACGCAGTATTTT.

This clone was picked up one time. The CDR3, as DNA: TGTGCCAGCAGCCCGACTAAAGGGTTAGCGGGAGAAACCAAAAACATTCAGTACTTC. It translates to CASSPTKGLAGETKNIQYF. V and J are TRBV11-3 and TRBJ2-4, with 9 bases fitting TRBD2. This CDR3 contains 19 residues. V was pared by 5 bases and J by 2 bases, with 16 bases of the junction left unmatched. Germline V gives CDR1 SGHNT, CDR2 YENEEA. Using reference TRBV11-3 and TRBJ2-4 for the parts outside the CDR3, the full variable domain is EAGVVQSPRYKIIEKKQPVAFWCNPISGHNTLYWYLQNLGQGPELLIRYENEEAVDDSQLPKDRFSAERLKGVDSTLKIQPAELGDSAVYLCASSPTKGLAGETKNIQYFGAGTRLSVL.

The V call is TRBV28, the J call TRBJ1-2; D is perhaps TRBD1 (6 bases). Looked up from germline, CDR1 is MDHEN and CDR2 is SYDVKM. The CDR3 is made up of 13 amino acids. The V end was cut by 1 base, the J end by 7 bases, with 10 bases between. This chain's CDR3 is CASSLSTGLGYTF. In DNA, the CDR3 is TGTGCCAGCAGTTTATCGACAGGACTTGGCTACACCTTC.

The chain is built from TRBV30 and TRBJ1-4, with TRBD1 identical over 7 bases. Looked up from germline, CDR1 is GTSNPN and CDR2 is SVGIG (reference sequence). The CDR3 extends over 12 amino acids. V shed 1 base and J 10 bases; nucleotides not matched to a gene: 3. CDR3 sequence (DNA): TGTGCCTGGAGTGCACAGGGGACAAAACTGTTTTTT. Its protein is CAWSAQGTKLFF.

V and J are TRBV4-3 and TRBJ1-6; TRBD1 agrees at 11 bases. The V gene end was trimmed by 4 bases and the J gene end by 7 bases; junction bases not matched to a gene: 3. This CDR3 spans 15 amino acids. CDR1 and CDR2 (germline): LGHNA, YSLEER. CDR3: CASSRWTGGNSPLHF. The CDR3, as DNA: TGCGCCAGCAGCCGTTGGACAGGGGGCAATTCACCCCTCCACTTT.

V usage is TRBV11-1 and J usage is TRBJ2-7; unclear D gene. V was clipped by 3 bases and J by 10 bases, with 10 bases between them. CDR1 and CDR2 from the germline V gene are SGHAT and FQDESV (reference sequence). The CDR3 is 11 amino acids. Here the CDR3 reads CASSFAGNQYF. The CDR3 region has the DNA TGTGCCAGCAGCTTTGCAGGAAATCAGTACTTC.

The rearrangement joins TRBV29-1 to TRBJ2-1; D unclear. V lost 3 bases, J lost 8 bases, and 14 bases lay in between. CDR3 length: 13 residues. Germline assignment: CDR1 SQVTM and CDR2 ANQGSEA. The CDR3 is CSVEVQREDEQFF. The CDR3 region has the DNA TGCAGCGTTGAGGTCCAGAGAGAGGATGAGCAGTTCTTC.

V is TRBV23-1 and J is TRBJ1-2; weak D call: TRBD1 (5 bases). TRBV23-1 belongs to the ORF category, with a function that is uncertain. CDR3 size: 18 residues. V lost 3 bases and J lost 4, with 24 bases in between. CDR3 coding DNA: TGCGCCAGCAGTCATCGGCCGACAAAGTCCCTTAGGGGCTATGGCTACACCTTC. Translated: CASSHRPTKSLRGYGYTF.

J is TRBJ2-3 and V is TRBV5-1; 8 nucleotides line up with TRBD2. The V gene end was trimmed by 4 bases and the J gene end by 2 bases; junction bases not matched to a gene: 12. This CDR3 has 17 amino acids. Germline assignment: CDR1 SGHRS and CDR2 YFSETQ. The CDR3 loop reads CASSQEAVAGYTDTQYF. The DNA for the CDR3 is TGCGCCAGCAGCCAGGAGGCGGTAGCGGGATACACAGATACGCAGTATTTT.

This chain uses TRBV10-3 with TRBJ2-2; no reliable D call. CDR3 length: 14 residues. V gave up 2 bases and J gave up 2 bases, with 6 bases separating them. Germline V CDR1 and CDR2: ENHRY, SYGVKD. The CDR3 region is CAISETYNTGELFF. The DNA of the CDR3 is TGTGCCATCAGTGAGACTTATAACACCGGGGAGCTGTTTTTT.

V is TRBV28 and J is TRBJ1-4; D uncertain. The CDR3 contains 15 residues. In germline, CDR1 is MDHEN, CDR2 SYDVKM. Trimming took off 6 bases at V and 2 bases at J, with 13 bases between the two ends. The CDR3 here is CASRPIRETNEKLFF. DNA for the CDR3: TGTGCCAGCAGGCCGATAAGGGAGACTAATGAAAAACTGTTTTTT. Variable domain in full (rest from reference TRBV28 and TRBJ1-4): DVKVTQSSRYLVKRTGEKVFLECVQDMDHENMFWYRQDPGLGLRLIYFSYDVKMKEKGDIPEGYSVSREKKERFSLILESASTNQTSMYLCASRPIRETNEKLFFGSGTQLSVL.

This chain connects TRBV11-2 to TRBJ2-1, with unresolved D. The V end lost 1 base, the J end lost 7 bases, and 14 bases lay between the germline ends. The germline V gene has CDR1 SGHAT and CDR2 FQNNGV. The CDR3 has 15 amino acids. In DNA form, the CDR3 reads TGTGCCAGCAGCTTAGTCGAGACTCCCGCGAATGAGCAGTTCTTC. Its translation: CASSLVETPANEQFF. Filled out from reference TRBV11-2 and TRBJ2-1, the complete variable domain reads EAGVAQSPRYKIIEKRQSVAFWCNPISGHATLYWYQQILGQGPKLLIQFQNNGVVDDSQLPKDRFSAERLKGVDSTLKIQPAKLEDSAVYLCASSLVETPANEQFFGPGTRLTVL.

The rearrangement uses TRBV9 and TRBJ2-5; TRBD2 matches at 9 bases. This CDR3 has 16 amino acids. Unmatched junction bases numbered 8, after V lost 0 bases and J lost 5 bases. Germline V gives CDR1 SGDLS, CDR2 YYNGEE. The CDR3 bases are TGTGCCAGCAGCGTAGATAATAGCGGGAGCACCGAGACCCAGTACTTC. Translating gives CASSVDNSGSTETQYF. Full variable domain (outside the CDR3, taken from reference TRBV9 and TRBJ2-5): DSGVTQTPKHLITATGQRVTLRCSPRSGDLSVYWYQQSLDQGLQFLIQYYNGEERAKGNILERFSAQQFPDLHSELNLSSLELGDSALYFCASSVDNSGSTETQYFGPGTRLLVL.

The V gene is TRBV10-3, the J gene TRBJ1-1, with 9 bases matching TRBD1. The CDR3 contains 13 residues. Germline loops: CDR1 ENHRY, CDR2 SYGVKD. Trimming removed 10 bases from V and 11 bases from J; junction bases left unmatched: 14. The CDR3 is CATNRDREGEAFF. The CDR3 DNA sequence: TGTGCCACTAACCGGGACAGGGAGGGTGAGGCTTTCTTT.

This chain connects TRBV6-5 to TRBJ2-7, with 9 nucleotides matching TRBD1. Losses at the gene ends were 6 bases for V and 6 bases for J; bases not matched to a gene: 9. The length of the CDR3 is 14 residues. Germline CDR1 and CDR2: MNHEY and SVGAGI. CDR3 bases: TGTGCCAGCAGGACCCAGACAGGGGGTGGCGAGCAGTACTTC. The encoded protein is CASRTQTGGGEQYF.

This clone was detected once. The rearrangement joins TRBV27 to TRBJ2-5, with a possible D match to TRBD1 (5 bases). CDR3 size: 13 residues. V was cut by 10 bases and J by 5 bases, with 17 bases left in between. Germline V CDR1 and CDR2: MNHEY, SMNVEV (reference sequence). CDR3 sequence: CAIRKGLGETQYF. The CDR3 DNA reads TGTGCCATTCGTAAGGGGCTGGGGGAGACCCAGTACTTC.

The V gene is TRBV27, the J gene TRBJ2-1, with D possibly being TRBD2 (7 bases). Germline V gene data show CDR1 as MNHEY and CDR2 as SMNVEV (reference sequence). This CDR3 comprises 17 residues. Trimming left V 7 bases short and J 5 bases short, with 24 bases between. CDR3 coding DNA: TGTGCCAGCACTCCACTGCAGGGAGGGGGGCTAAACAATGAGCAGTTCTTC. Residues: CASTPLQGGGLNNEQFF.

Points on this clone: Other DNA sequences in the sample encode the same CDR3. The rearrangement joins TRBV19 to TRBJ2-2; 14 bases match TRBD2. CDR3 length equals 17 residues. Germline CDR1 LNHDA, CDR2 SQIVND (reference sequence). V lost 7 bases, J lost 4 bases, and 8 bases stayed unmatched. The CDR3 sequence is CASTSTSGRAGTGELFF. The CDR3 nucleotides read TGTGCCAGTACCTCGACTAGCGGGAGGGCCGGCACCGGGGAGCTGTTTTTT.

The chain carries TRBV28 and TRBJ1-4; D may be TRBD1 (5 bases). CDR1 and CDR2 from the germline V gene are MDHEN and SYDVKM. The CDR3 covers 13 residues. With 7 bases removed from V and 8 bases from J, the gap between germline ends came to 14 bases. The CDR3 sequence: CASTGGIREKLFF. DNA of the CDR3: TGTGCCAGCACGGGGGGAATACGAGAAAAACTGTTTTTT.

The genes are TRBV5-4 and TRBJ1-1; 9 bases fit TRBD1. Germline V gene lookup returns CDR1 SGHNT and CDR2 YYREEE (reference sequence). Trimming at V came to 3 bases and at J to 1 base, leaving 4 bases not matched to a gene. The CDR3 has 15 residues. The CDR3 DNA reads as TGTGCCAGCAGCTCATCGACAGGGGGGAACACTGAAGCTTTCTTT. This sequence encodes CASSSSTGGNTEAFF.

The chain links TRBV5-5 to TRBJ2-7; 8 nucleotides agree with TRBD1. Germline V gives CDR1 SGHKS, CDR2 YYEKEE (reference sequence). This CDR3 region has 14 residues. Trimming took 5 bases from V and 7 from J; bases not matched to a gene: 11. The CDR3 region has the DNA TGTGCCAGCAGGGGAACAGGGGGGTTTAGTGAGCAGTACTTC. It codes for CASRGTGGFSEQYF.

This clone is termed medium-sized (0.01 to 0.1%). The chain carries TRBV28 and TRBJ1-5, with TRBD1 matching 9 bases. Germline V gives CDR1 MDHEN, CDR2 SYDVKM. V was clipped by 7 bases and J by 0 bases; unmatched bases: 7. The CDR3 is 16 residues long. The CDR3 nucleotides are TGTGCCAGCACCCTCGGGACAGGGTATAGCAATCAGCCCCAGCATTTT. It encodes CASTLGTGYSNQPQHF.

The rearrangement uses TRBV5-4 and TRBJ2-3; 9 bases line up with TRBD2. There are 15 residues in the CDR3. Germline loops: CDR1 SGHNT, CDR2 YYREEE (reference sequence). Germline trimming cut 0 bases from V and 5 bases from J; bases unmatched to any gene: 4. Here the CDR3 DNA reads TGTGCCAGCAGCTTGGGCGGGAGGGTGGAAGATACGCAGTATTTT. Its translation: CASSLGGRVEDTQYF.

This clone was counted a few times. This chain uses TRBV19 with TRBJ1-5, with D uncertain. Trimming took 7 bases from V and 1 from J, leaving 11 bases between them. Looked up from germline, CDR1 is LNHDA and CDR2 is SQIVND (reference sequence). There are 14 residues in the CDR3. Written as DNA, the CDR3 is TGTGCCAGTAATGGGCGAGTAAGCAATCAGCCCCAGCATTTT. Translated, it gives CASNGRVSNQPQHF.

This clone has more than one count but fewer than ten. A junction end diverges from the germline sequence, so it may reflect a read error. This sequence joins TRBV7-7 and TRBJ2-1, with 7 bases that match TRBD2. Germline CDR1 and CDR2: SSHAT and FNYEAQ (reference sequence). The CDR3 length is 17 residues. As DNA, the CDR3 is TGTGCTAGCAGCTTAGGGGCTAGCGGTGACCAGGACAATGAGCAGTTCTTC. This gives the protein CASSLGASGDQDNEQFF.

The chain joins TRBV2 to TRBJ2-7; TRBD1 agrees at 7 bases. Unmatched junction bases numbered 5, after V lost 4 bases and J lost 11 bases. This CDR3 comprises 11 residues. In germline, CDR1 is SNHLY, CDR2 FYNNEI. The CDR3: CASSVDRVEYF. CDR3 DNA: TGTGCCAGCAGTGTTGACAGGGTGGAGTACTTC. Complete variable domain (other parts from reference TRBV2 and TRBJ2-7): EPEVTQTPSHQVTQMGQEVILRCVPISNHLYFYWYRQILGQKVEFLVSFYNNEISEKSEIFDDQFSVERPDGSNFTLKIRSTKLEDSAMYFCASSVDRVEYFGPGTRLTVT.

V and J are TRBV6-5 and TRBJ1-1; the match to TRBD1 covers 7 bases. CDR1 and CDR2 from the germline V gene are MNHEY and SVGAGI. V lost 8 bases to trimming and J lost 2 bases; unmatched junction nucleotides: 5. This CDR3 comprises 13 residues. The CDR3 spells CASGQAYNTEAFF. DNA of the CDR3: TGTGCCAGCGGACAGGCGTACAACACTGAAGCTTTCTTT.